The rows below give T cell receptor beta chains drawn from one sample of a study of T cell responses to AZD1222 COVID-19 vaccine. Using immunoSEQ multiplex PCR, the repertoire was profiled, and TCRdb retains in-frame clones only, with some absent. The repertoire holds over 150,000 clones, with approximately 91% as singletons. Here the sequenced sample was peripheral blood, taken on day 0 of AZD1222 vaccination. Receptor source: an adult in good health. CDR3s leave out the opening cysteine and the closing phenylalanine or tryptophan. The order of the fields is J gene, V gene, CDR3 protein.

TRBJ1-5	TRBV27	ASSSLSSNDNQPQH
TRBJ1-1	TRBV28	ASSQGLHTEAF
TRBJ2-1	TRBV11-3	ASSLHGGSGEQF
TRBJ1-1	TRBV4-1	ASSQQDRNTEAF
TRBJ2-3	TRBV10-3	AISETPLAGSSTDTQY
TRBJ1-2	TRBV7-2	ASSPQTGGANYGYT
TRBJ2-2	TRBV6-1	ASSEALPGTSGSTGELF
TRBJ2-7	TRBV28	ASSSAGGRPQQY
TRBJ1-2	TRBV2	ASSAGGRANYGYT
TRBJ2-7	TRBV2	ASSDRGSSYEQY
TRBJ1-2	TRBV4-1	ASSQDRGSLSYGYT
TRBJ2-1	TRBV30	AWRIPGTTYNEQF
TRBJ1-1	TRBV29-1	SVVSAGRPEAF
TRBJ1-3	TRBV9	ASSGQGMNTIY
TRBJ2-2	TRBV5-1	ASSLGLSGELF
TRBJ1-5	TRBV28	ASITYQDSYSNQPQH
TRBJ2-3	TRBV5-4	ASSLAERSTDTQY
TRBJ1-5	TRBV28	ASSLFRVGQPQH
TRBJ2-4	TRBV7-9	ASSLALGVAKNIQY
TRBJ2-1	TRBV10-3	AISDQANLYNEQF
TRBJ2-2	TRBV24-1	ATRDTNTGELF
TRBJ1-2	TRBV10-3	AISEPDRGNYGYT
TRBJ1-2	TRBV6-1	ASSDVTYGYT
TRBJ1-1	TRBV5-4	ASSLETGRSLNTEAF
TRBJ1-4	TRBV5-1	ASKSRDEKLF
TRBJ2-1	TRBV7-3	ASSLNEMGEQF
TRBJ1-1	TRBV30	AWGNRGGNTEAF